The entry that follows covers one TCR beta chain sequence. Produced via immunoSEQ multiplex PCR; TCRdb's table is partial and in-frame only. Of around 370,000 clones in the sample, approximately 90% were seen once. All enrollees were about 18 to 100 years old and from under 25 US areas. The study assigned cohorts using participant-reported clinical history. The sample belongs to a study of blood T cell repertoires in COVID-19. At the level of the study: PBMCs, B-cell-depleted T cells, or T cells were the source of the cDNA or gDNA that made up the material.

Germline assignment: CDR1 SGHDT and CDR2 YYEEEE. CDR3 length: 15 residues. After removal of 4 bases from V and 2 bases from J, the junction contained 8 bases not matched to a gene. The origin of this receptor is a woman aged 18-30 years who had recovered from COVID-19. Sequencing used PBMCs or T cells enriched from blood (not recorded which). The chain links TRBV5-6 to TRBJ1-1; 7 bases agree with TRBD1. CDR3 nucleotide sequence: TGTGCCAGCAGCATGCCCGGGACAGAAAACACTGAAGCTTTCTTT. Amino acid sequence: CASSMPGTENTEAFF.